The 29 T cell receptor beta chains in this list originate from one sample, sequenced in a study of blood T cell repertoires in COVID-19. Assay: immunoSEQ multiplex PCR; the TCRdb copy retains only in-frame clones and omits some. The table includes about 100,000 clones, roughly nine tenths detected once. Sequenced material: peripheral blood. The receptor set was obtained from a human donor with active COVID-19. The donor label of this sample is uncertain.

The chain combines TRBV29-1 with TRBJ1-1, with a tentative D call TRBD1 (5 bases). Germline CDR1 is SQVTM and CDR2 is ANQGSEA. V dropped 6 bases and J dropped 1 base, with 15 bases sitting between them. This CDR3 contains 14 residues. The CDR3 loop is CSVMRGSRNTEAFF. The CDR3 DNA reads TGCAGCGTCATGCGGGGGTCAAGGAACACTGAAGCTTTCTTT.

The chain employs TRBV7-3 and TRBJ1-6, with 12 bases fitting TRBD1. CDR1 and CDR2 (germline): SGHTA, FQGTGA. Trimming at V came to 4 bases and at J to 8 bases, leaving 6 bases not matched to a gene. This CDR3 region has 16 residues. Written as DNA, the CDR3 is TGTGCCAGCAGCTCCGGGGACAGGGGGCAATATTCACCCCTCCACTTT. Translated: CASSSGDRGQYSPLHF.

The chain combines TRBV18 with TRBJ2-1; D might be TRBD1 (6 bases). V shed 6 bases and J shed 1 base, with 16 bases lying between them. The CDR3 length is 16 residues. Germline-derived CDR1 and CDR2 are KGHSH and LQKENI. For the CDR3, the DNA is TGTGCCAGCTCTCCAAGACAGGACCCTTCCTACAATGAGCAGTTCTTC. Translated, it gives CASSPRQDPSYNEQFF. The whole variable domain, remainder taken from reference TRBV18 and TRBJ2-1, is NAGVMQNPRHLVRRRGQEARLRCSPMKGHSHVYWYRQLPEEGLKFMVYLQKENIIDESGMPKERFSAEFPKEGPSILRIQQVVRGDSAAYFCASSPRQDPSYNEQFFGPGTRLTVL.

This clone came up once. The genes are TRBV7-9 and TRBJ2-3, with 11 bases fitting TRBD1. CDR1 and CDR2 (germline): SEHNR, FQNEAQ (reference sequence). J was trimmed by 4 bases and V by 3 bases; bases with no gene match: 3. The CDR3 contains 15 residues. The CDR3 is CASSFRDRGADTQYF. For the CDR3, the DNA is TGTGCCAGCAGCTTTAGGGACAGGGGGGCAGATACGCAGTATTTT. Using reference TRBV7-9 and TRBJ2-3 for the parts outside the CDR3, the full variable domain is DTGVSQNPRHKITKRGQNVTFRCDPISEHNRLYWYRQTLGQGPEFLTYFQNEAQLEKSRLLSDRFSAERPKGSFSTLEIQRTEQGDSAMYLCASSFRDRGADTQYFGPGTRLTVL.

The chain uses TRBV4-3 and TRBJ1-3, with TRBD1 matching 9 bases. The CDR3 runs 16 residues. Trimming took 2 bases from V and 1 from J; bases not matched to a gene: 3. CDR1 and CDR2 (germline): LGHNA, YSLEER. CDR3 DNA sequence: TGCGCCAGCAGCCAAACCGGGACAGGGTCTGGAAACACCATATATTTT. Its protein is CASSQTGTGSGNTIYF.

The DNA of the CDR3 is TGTGCCAGCAGCTTATCCGGCACAGATACGCAGTATTTT. This sequence encodes CASSLSGTDTQYF. The rearrangement uses TRBV7-8 and TRBJ2-3; D not certain. CDR3 size: 13 residues. V was pared by 2 bases and J by 1 base, with 4 bases between. Germline V gene sequence: CDR1 SGHVS, CDR2 FQNEAQ.

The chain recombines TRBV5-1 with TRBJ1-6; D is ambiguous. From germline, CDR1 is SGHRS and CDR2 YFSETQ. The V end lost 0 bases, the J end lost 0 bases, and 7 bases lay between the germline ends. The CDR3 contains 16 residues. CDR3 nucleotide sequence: TGCGCCAGCAGCTTGGAGGAGGTCTCCTATAATTCACCCCTCCACTTT. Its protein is CASSLEEVSYNSPLHF.

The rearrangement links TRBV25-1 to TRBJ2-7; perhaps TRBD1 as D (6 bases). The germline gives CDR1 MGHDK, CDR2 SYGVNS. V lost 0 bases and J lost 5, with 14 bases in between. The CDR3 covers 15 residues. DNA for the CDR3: TGTGCCAGCAGTGAATATAATAGGGGACATAACGAGCAGTACTTC. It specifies CASSEYNRGHNEQYF.

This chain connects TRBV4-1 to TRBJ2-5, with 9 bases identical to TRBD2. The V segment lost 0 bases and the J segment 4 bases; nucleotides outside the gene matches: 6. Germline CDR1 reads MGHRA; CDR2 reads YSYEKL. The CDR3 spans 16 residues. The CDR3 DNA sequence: TGCGCCAGCAGCCAAGACGGCGGGGGGGCCGGAGAGACCCAGTACTTC. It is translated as CASSQDGGGAGETQYF.

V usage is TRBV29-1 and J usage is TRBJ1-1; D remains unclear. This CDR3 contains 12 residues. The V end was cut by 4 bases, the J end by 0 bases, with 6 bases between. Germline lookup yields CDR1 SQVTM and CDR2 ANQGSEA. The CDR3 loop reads CSVAEMNTEAFF. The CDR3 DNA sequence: TGCAGCGTTGCGGAGATGAACACTGAAGCTTTCTTT.

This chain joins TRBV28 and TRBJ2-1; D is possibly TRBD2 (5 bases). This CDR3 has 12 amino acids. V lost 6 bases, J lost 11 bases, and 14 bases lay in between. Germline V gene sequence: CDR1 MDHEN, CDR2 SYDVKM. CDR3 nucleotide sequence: TGTGCCAGCAGGATTCTGAGCGGAAAGCAGTTCTTC. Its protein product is CASRILSGKQFF.

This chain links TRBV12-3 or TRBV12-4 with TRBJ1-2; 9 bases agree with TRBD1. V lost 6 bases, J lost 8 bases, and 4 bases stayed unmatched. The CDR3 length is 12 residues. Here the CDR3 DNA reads TGTGCCAGCAGCTCGGACAGGGGAGGCTACACCTTC. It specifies CASSSDRGGYTF.

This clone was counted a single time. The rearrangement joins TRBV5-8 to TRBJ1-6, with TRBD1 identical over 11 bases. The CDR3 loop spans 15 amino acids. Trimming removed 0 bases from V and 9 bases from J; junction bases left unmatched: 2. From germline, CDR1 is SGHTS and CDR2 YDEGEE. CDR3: CASSLEGTGGSPLHF. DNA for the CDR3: TGTGCCAGCAGCTTGGAGGGGACAGGGGGTTCACCCCTCCACTTT.

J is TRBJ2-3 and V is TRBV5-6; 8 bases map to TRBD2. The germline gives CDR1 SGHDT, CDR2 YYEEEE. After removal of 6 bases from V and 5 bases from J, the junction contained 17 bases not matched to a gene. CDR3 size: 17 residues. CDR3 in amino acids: CASNKRGTGGPGDTQYF. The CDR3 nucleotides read TGTGCCAGCAACAAACGCGGCACGGGGGGGCCCGGAGATACGCAGTATTTT.

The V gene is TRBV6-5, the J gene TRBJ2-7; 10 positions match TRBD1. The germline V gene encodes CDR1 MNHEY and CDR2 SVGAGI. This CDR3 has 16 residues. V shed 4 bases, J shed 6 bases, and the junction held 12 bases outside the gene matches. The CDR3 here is CASSLYSPGTGAEQYF. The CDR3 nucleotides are TGTGCCAGCAGTTTGTACAGCCCCGGGACAGGGGCCGAGCAGTACTTC.

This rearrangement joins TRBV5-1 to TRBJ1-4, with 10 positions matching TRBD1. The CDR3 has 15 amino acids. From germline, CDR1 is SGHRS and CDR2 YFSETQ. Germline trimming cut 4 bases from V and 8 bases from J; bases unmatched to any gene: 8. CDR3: CASSRGTGAREKLFF. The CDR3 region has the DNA TGCGCCAGCAGCCGGGGGACAGGGGCACGGGAAAAACTGTTTTTT.

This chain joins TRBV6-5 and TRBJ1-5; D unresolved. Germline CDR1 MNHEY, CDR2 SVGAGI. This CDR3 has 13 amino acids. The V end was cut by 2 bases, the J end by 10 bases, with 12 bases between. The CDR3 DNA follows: TGTGCCAGCAGTTACGAAGGGAGAGGACCCCAGCATTTT. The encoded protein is CASSYEGRGPQHF.

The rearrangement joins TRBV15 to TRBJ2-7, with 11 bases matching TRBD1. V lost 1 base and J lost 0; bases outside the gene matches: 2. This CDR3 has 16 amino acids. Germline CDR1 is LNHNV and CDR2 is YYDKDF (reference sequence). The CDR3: CATSRGTGGSSYEQYF. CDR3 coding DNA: TGTGCCACCAGCAGAGGGACAGGGGGCAGCTCCTACGAGCAGTACTTC.

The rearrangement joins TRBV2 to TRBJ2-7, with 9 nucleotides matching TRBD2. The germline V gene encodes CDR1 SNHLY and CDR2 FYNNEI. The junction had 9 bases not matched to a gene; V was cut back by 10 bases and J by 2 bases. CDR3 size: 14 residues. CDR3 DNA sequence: TGTGCCATCTTAGCGGGGGATAAGACCTACGAGCAGTACTTC. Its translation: CAILAGDKTYEQYF.

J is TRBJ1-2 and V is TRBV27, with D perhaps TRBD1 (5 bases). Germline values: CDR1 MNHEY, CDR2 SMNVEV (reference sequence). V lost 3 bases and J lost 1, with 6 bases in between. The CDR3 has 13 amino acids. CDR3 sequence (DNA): TGTGCCAGCAGTTTTGACAGTAACTATGGCTACACCTTC. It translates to CASSFDSNYGYTF.

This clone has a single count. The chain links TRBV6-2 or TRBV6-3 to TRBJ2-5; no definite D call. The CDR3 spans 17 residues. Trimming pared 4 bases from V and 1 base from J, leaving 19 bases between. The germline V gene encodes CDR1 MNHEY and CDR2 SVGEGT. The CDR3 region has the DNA TGTGCCAGCAGTTTTCTCCACTCTCGGGTGGGCCAAGAGACCCAGTACTTC. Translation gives CASSFLHSRVGQETQYF.

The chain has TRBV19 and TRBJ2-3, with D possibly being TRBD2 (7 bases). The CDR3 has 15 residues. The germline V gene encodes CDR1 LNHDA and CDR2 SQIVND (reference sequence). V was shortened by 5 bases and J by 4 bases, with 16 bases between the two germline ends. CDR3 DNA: TGTGCCAGTAGTTATTCCGGGGGGCAGGCAGATACGCAGTATTTT. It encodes CASSYSGGQADTQYF.

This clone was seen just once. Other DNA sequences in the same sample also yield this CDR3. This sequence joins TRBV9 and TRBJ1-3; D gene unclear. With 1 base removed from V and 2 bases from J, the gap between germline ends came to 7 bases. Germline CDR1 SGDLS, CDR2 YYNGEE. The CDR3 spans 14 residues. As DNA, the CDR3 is TGTGCCAGCAGCGTAACTAGGGCTGGAAACACCATATATTTT. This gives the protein CASSVTRAGNTIYF.

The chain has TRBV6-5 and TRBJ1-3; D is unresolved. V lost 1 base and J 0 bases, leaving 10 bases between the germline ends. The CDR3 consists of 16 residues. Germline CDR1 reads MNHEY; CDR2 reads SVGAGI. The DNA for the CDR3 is TGTGCCAGCAGTTACTACGGTTTGAACTCTGGAAACACCATATATTTT. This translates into CASSYYGLNSGNTIYF.

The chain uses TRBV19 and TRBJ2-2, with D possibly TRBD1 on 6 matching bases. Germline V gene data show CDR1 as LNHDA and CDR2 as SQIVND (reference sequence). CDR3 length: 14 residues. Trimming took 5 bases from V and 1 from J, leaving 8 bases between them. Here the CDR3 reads CASSDRMNTGELFF. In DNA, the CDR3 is TGTGCCAGTAGTGACAGGATGAACACCGGGGAGCTGTTTTTT.

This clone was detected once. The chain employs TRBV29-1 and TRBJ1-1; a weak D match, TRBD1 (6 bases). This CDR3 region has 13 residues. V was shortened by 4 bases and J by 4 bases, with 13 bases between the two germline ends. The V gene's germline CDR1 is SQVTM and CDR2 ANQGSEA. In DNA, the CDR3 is TGCAGCGTTGGGGGAGGGGGTATCACTGAAGCTTTCTTT. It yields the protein CSVGGGGITEAFF.

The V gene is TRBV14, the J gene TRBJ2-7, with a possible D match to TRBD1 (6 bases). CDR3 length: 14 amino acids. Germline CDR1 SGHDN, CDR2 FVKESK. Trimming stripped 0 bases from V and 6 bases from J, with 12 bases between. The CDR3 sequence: CASSQDPAGVEQYF. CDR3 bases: TGTGCCAGCAGCCAAGATCCCGCAGGGGTCGAGCAGTACTTC.

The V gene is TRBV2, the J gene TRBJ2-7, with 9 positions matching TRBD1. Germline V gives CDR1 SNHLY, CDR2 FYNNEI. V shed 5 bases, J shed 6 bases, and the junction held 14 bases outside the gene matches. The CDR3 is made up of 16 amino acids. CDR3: CASSPRQGVFLGEQYF. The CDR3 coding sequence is TGTGCCAGCAGTCCTCGACAGGGGGTCTTTTTGGGCGAGCAGTACTTC.

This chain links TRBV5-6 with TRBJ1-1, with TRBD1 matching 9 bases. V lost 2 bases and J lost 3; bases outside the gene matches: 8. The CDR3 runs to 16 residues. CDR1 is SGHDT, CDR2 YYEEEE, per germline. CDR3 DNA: TGTGCCAGCAGCTTCGGGACAGGGTTTGGGGACACTGAAGCTTTCTTT. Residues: CASSFGTGFGDTEAFF.